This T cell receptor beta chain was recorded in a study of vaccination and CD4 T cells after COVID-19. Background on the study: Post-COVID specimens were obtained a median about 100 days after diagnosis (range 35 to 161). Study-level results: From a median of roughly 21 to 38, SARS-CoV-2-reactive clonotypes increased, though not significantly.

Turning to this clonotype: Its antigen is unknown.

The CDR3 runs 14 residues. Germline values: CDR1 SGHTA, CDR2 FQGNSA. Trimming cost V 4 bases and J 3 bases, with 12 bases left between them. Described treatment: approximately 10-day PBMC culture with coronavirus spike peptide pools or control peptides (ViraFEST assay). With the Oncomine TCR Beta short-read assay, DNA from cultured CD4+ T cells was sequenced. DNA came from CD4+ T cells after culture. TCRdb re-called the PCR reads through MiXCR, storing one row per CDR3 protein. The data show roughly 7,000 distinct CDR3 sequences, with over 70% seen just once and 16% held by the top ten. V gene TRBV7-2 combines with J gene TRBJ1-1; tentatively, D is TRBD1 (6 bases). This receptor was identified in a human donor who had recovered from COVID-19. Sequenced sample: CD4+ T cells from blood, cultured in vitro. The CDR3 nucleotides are TGTGCCAGCAGCTCCACCTGGACAGACACTGAAGCTTTCTTT. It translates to CASSSTWTDTEAFF.